These 30 T cell receptor beta chains were sequenced from one sample in a study of low-dose radiotherapy and immunotherapy resistance in tumors. The time point: after trial treatment. Treatment defined: LDRT plus nivolumab, ipilimumab, low-dose cyclophosphamide and aspirin (RACIN trial). TRAV and TRBV primers primed cDNA for both TCRalpha and TCRbeta. TCR amplification involved 20 to 25 PCR cycles with a constant-region primer and V-primer adapter. TCRdb itself ran the reads through MiXCR, one entry per CDR3 protein. The profile shows fewer than 50,000 distinct CDR3 sequences, less than 30% of them singletons. The sample here was PBMCs, taken after low-dose radiotherapy plus immunotherapy. Source of these receptors: a male donor with prostate cancer.

The sample holds many counts of this clonotype. This rearrangement joins TRBV5-1 to TRBJ2-7; 10 positions match TRBD1. CDR1 is SGHRS, CDR2 YFSETQ, per germline. Trimming removed 3 bases from V and 2 bases from J; junction bases left unmatched: 5. The CDR3 totals 15 residues. This CDR3 is CASSSGTGDTYEQYF. CDR3 nucleotide sequence: TGCGCCAGCAGCTCAGGGACAGGGGATACCTACGAGCAGTACTTC.

In the case of this clonotype: One junction end does not reproduce the germline sequence, and a read error may be involved. The V and J genes are TRBV5-1 and TRBJ2-5, with 10 nucleotides matching TRBD2. Germline loops: CDR1 SGHRS, CDR2 YFSETQ. The CDR3 spans 16 residues. For the CDR3, the DNA is TGCGCCTGCAGCTTGGGACTAGCGTCCGTAAAAGAGACCCAGTACTTC. This codes for CACSLGLASVKETQYF.

This clonotype was counted ten times or more. The chain is built from TRBV29-1 and TRBJ1-6; no clear D gene. V dropped 7 bases and J dropped 2 bases, with 9 bases sitting between them. There are 13 residues in the CDR3. Germline V gene data show CDR1 as SQVTM and CDR2 as ANQGSEA. CDR3 bases: TGCAGCGGCAATGGAGCCTATAATTCACCCCTCCACTTT. Amino acid sequence: CSGNGAYNSPLHF.

This clonotype was seen ten or more times. V is TRBV20-1 and J is TRBJ2-5; 13 bases are a match to TRBD2. V gave up 3 bases and J gave up 3 bases; unmatched junction bases: 4. Per germline, CDR1 DFQATT and CDR2 SNEGSKA (reference sequence). The CDR3 contains 15 residues. CDR3 amino acids: CSASPGTSGEETQYF. In DNA form, the CDR3 reads TGCAGTGCTAGTCCCGGGACTAGCGGGGAAGAGACCCAGTACTTC.

This clonotype was picked up many times. The V and J genes are TRBV10-3 and TRBJ2-5; either TRBD1 or TRBD2 may supply D (5 bases each). V was cut by 4 bases and J by 5 bases, with 14 bases left in between. Germline V gene lookup returns CDR1 ENHRY and CDR2 SYGVKD. The CDR3 covers 14 residues. CDR3: CAISGGGSRETQYF. CDR3 DNA sequence: TGTGCCATCAGTGGGGGCGGGTCCCGGGAGACCCAGTACTTC.

Note on this clonotype: A much larger clone sits a single nucleotide away, making a read error possible. This chain joins TRBV15 and TRBJ1-1; 7 positions agree with TRBD1. Germline lookup yields CDR1 LNHNV and CDR2 YYDKDF (reference sequence). The V gene end was trimmed by 0 bases and the J gene end by 10 bases; junction bases not matched to a gene: 8. CDR3 length: 14 residues. DNA for the CDR3: TGTGCCACCAGCAGAGATCAGGGGGGTGGGGGAGCTTTCTTT. Its protein is CATSRDQGGGGAFF.

This clonotype was seen ten or more times. V gene TRBV7-2 combines with J gene TRBJ2-7; the D gene is possibly TRBD2 (6 bases). Per the germline V gene, CDR1 is SGHTA and CDR2 is FQGNSA. Trimming left V 3 bases short and J 5 bases short, with 14 bases between. The CDR3 is made up of 14 amino acids. DNA of the CDR3: TGTGCCAGCAGCTTGGACGGGCCGGGGGACGAGCAGTACTTC. As protein: CASSLDGPGDEQYF.

Of note for this clonotype: A far larger clone is just one base off, so this is likely a read error. The gene calls are TRBV4-1 and TRBJ2-7; D unclear. Germline CDR1 reads MGHRA; CDR2 reads YSYEKL. This CDR3 is 13 amino acids long. The V gene lost 4 bases and the J gene lost 7 bases, with 14 bases spanning the gap. For the CDR3, the DNA is TGCGCCAGCAGCCTAGCCACGGGCAATGAGCAGTACTTC. Its translation is CASSLATGNEQYF.

The table lists this clonotype with many counts. J is TRBJ2-7 and V is TRBV5-1; 14 bases match TRBD2. The germline V gene encodes CDR1 SGHRS and CDR2 YFSETQ. V lost 5 bases to trimming and J lost 3 bases; unmatched junction nucleotides: 7. The length of the CDR3 is 16 residues. This chain's CDR3 is CASSPGLAGVNYEQYF. The CDR3 DNA reads as TGCGCCAGCAGTCCGGGACTAGCGGGAGTTAACTACGAGCAGTACTTC.

At least ten counts were recorded for this clonotype. The chain combines TRBV7-9 with TRBJ2-3; possible D gene TRBD1, 7 bases. Germline lookup yields CDR1 SEHNR and CDR2 FQNEAQ (reference sequence). Trimming stripped 7 bases from V and 1 base from J, with 12 bases between. The CDR3 totals 14 residues. The CDR3 nucleotides read TGTGCCAGCACAGGAGGGGGCCGCACAGATACGCAGTATTTT. Its protein product is CASTGGGRTDTQYF.

This clonotype showed up many times. The chain is built from TRBV18 and TRBJ1-1, with D perhaps TRBD1 (5 bases). V dropped 3 bases and J dropped 6 bases, with 14 bases sitting between them. The CDR3 is 14 residues long. CDR1 is KGHSH, CDR2 LQKENI, per germline. The CDR3 reads CASSPQRDGAEAFF. In nucleotides, the CDR3 is TGTGCCAGCTCACCTCAGCGGGACGGGGCTGAAGCTTTCTTT.

The V gene is TRBV5-1, the J gene TRBJ1-1, with TRBD1 matching over 10 bases. The CDR3 runs 17 residues. Germline CDR1 reads SGHRS; CDR2 reads YFSETQ. The trim removed 4 bases at V and 2 bases at J, leaving 11 bases unmatched. This CDR3 is CASSQFDRGPPNTEAFF. CDR3 nucleotides: TGCGCCAGCAGCCAATTTGACAGGGGGCCCCCTAACACTGAAGCTTTCTTT.

Regarding this clonotype: One base separates it from a far larger clone, so it is likely a read error. The chain joins TRBV6-1 to TRBJ2-1, with a weak D call TRBD2 (6 bases). Germline V gene lookup returns CDR1 MNHNS and CDR2 SASEGT. CDR3 length: 17 residues. CDR3 sequence reads: CAIRPLRDGSSYNVQFF. The CDR3 DNA sequence: TGTGCCATCAGACCACTGAGGGACGGGAGCTCCTACAATGTGCAGTTCTTC.

In its sample, this clonotype was seen many times. The chain recombines TRBV4-2 with TRBJ2-3, with D possibly TRBD1 on 7 matching bases. Germline V gene sequence: CDR1 LGHNA, CDR2 YNFKEQ. Trimming removed 2 bases at V and 1 base at J, with 13 bases between. The CDR3 extends over 16 amino acids. The CDR3 is CASSQSTGEGTDTQYF. The CDR3 coding sequence is TGTGCCAGCAGCCAATCCACAGGGGAGGGCACAGATACGCAGTATTTT.

V and J are TRBV7-7 and TRBJ2-7, with 7 nucleotides matching TRBD1. Germline trimming cut 1 base from V and 3 bases from J; bases unmatched to any gene: 6. This CDR3 spans 15 amino acids. CDR1 and CDR2 from the germline V gene are SSHAT and FNYEAQ (reference sequence). DNA of the CDR3: TGTGCCAGCAGCTTAGAGGGGACAGAAAGCTACGAGCAGTACTTC. As protein: CASSLEGTESYEQYF.

The genes are TRBV6-2 or TRBV6-3 and TRBJ2-1; 8 bases match TRBD2. Germline V gives CDR1 MNHEY, CDR2 SVGEGT. Losses at the gene ends were 6 bases for V and 9 bases for J; bases not matched to a gene: 10. This CDR3 is 14 amino acids long. The CDR3 DNA is TGTGCCAGCAGCCCCAACGGGAGGGCCACTGAGCAGTTCTTC. It specifies CASSPNGRATEQFF.

This clonotype was counted only a few times. A far larger clone is one base from this, pointing to a likely read error. The chain recombines TRBV28 with TRBJ2-7; TRBD2 agrees at 7 bases. Losses at the gene ends were 2 bases for V and 7 bases for J; bases not matched to a gene: 20. Per the germline V gene, CDR1 is MDHEN and CDR2 is SYDVKM. This CDR3 has 18 amino acids. The CDR3 sequence is CASSLLAVEFGSYNEQYF. CDR3 DNA: TGTGCCAGCAGTTTACTAGCGGTCGAATTCGGCTCCTACAATGAGCAGTACTTC.

This clonotype is categorized as medium-sized. V gene TRBV28 combines with J gene TRBJ2-1, with D uncertain. The V and J ends lost 8 bases and 9 bases respectively, with 23 bases between them. CDR3 size: 15 residues. CDR1 and CDR2 (germline): MDHEN, SYDVKM. This chain's CDR3 is CASAQSRLGQSEQFF. In nucleotides, the CDR3 is TGTGCCAGCGCACAGTCACGTTTGGGTCAAAGTGAGCAGTTCTTC.

The V call is TRBV6-2 or TRBV6-3, the J call TRBJ1-1, with D unresolved. The CDR3 contains 13 residues. Between the trimmed V and J ends, which lost 6 bases and 2 bases, there was a span of 10 bases. Germline loops: CDR1 MNHEY, CDR2 SVGEGT. CDR3: CASRSQRNTEAFF. In nucleotides, the CDR3 is TGTGCCAGCAGATCACAGAGAAACACTGAAGCTTTCTTT.

This clonotype has a count of ten or more. The genes are TRBV4-1 and TRBJ2-1; D is unclear. Trimming pared 4 bases from V and 10 bases from J, leaving 17 bases between. This CDR3 has 14 residues. Germline CDR1 and CDR2: MGHRA and YSYEKL. The chain's CDR3 is CASSREGQAVEQFF. In DNA, the CDR3 is TGCGCCAGCAGCCGGGAAGGGCAGGCGGTAGAGCAGTTCTTC.

This clonotype has ten or more counts. The chain combines TRBV7-6 with TRBJ2-7, with TRBD1 matching 7 bases. CDR3 length: 15 amino acids. V dropped 5 bases and J dropped 5; count of bases not matched to a gene: 12. Germline CDR1 SGHVS, CDR2 FNYEAQ. CDR3 amino acids: CASSPARQGLDEQYF. The CDR3 DNA reads TGTGCCAGCAGCCCCGCGAGACAGGGCTTGGACGAGCAGTACTTC.

This clonotype occurred many times. This sequence joins TRBV20-1 and TRBJ1-2, with 9 bases matching TRBD1. The trim removed 0 bases at V and 6 bases at J, leaving 5 bases unmatched. Germline loops: CDR1 DFQATT, CDR2 SNEGSKA (reference sequence). The length of the CDR3 is 14 residues. CDR3 amino acids: CSARDGTGPNGYTF. CDR3 coding DNA: TGCAGTGCTAGAGATGGGACAGGGCCCAATGGCTACACCTTC.

This clonotype was seen many times. The gene calls are TRBV28 and TRBJ1-2, with 8 bases lining up with TRBD1. The ends lost 2 bases at V and 5 bases at J; junction bases unmatched: 7. The CDR3 spans 15 residues. CDR1 and CDR2 from the germline V gene are MDHEN and SYDVKM. CDR3 sequence: CASSLKQGARYGYTF. Here the CDR3 DNA reads TGTGCCAGCAGTTTAAAGCAGGGGGCGCGTTATGGCTACACCTTC.

This clonotype was picked up many times. The V and J genes are TRBV20-1 and TRBJ2-2; D ambiguous. Germline CDR1 reads DFQATT; CDR2 reads SNEGSKA (reference sequence). Trimming stripped 1 base from V and 0 bases from J, with 6 bases between. The CDR3 contains 14 residues. In DNA, the CDR3 is TGCAGTGCTAGAGGGCCGTCGAACACCGGGGAGCTGTTTTTT. It is translated as CSARGPSNTGELFF.

The V gene is TRBV5-1, the J gene TRBJ1-2, with D tentatively TRBD1 (6 bases). There are 14 residues in the CDR3. Germline V gives CDR1 SGHRS, CDR2 YFSETQ. The ends were cut back, 5 bases at V and 3 bases at J, with 14 bases in the middle. CDR3 protein: CASSQTGDYYGYTF. The CDR3 nucleotides are TGCGCCAGCAGTCAGACAGGTGACTACTATGGCTACACCTTC. Based on the CDR3 plus reference TRBV5-1 and TRBJ1-2, the full variable domain is KAGVTQTPRYLIKTRGQQVTLSCSPISGHRSVSWYQQTPGQGLQFLFEYFSETQRNKGNFPGRFSGRQFSNSRSEMNVSTLELGDSALYLCASSQTGDYYGYTFGSGTRLTVV.

This chain joins TRBV20-1 and TRBJ2-7; no clear D. This CDR3 has 12 amino acids. CDR1 DFQATT and CDR2 SNEGSKA come from the germline V gene (reference sequence). Trimming shortened V by 6 bases and J by 5 bases, and 14 bases separated the two germline ends. DNA for the CDR3: TGCAGTGCAGCGACTTCGGGTCACGAGCAGTACTTC. Residues: CSAATSGHEQYF.

This clonotype was found many times. This chain links TRBV29-1 with TRBJ2-7, with 10 bases aligning to TRBD1. Germline CDR1 reads SQVTM; CDR2 reads ANQGSEA. With 1 base clipped from V and 0 bases from J, the junction kept 18 bases outside the gene matches. The length of the CDR3 is 20 residues. CDR3 region: CSVEVPSRTGGLLRSYEQYF. As DNA, the CDR3 is TGCAGCGTTGAAGTCCCCTCTCGGACAGGGGGTCTACTCCGCTCCTACGAGCAGTACTTC.

The sample holds a few counts of this clonotype. The chain joins TRBV7-8 to TRBJ1-1; 7 bases line up with TRBD1. The CDR3 is made up of 16 amino acids. The V and J ends lost 1 base and 0 bases, in that order; junction bases with no gene match: 5. Germline loops: CDR1 SGHVS, CDR2 FQNEAQ. The DNA for the CDR3 is TGTGCCAGCAGCTTAGTTCGGACAGGATTGAACACTGAAGCTTTCTTT. Translated, it gives CASSLVRTGLNTEAFF.

This clonotype was recorded at least ten times. CDR3 sequence: CASRRTAWYEQYF. DNA for the CDR3: TGTGCCAGCAGGAGGACAGCCTGGTACGAGCAGTACTTC. V gene TRBV27 combines with J gene TRBJ2-7, with D possibly TRBD1 on 6 matching bases. Trimming left V 6 bases short and J 4 bases short, with 13 bases between. Germline assignment: CDR1 MNHEY and CDR2 SMNVEV (reference sequence). This CDR3 comprises 13 residues.

This clonotype has at least ten counts. The CDR3 protein is CSAVGQSSNQPQHF. The CDR3 nucleotides read TGCAGTGCTGTCGGACAGAGTAGCAATCAGCCCCAGCATTTT. J is TRBJ1-5 and V is TRBV20-1; tentative D call: TRBD1 (6 bases). CDR3 length equals 14 residues. Germline CDR1 and CDR2: DFQATT and SNEGSKA (reference sequence). V lost 5 bases to trimming and J lost 0 bases, with 11 bases between them.